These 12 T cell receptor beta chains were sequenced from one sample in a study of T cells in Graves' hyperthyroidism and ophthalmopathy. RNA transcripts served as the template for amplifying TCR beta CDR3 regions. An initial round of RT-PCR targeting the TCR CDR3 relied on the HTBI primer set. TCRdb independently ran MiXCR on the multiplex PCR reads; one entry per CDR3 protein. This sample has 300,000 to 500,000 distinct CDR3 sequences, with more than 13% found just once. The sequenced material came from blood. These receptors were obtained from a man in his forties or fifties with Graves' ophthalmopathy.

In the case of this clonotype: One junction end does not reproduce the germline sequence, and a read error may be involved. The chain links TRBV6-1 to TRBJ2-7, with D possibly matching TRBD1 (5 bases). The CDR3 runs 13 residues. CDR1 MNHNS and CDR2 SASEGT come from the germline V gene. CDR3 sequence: CAGSGHTAYEQYF. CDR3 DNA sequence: TGTGCCGGCAGTGGACACACCGCCTACGAGCAGTACTTC.

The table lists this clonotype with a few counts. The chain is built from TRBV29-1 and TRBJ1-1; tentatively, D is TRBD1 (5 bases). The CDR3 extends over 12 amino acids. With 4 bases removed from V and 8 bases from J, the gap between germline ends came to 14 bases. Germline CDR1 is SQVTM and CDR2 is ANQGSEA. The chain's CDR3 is CSVVLTDQEAFF. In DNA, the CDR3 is TGCAGCGTTGTATTGACAGACCAAGAAGCTTTCTTT.

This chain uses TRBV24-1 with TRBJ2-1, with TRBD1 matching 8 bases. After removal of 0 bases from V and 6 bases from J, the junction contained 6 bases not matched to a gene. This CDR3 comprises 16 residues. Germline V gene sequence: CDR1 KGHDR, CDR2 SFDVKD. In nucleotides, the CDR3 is TGTGCCACCAGTGATTTGCGTCAGGGGGCTGGCAATGAGCAGTTCTTC. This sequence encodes CATSDLRQGAGNEQFF.

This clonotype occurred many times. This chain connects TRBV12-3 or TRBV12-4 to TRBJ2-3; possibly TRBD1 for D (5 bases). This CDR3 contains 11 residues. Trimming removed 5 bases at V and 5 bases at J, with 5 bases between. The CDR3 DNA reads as TGTGCCAGCAGTACAGGAGATACGCAGTATTTT. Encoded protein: CASSTGDTQYF.

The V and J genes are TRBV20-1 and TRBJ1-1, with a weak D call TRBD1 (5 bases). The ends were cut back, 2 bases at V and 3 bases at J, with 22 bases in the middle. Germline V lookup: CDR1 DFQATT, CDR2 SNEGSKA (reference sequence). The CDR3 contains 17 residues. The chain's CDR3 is CSARSADGAARDTEAFF. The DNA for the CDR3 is TGCAGTGCTAGATCCGCCGACGGGGCGGCTCGGGACACTGAAGCTTTCTTT.

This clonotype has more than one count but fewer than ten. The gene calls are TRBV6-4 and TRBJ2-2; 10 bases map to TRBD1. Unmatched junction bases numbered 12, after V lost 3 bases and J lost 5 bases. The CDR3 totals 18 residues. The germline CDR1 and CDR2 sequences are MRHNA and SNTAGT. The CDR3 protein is CASSEAEPGQGITGELFF. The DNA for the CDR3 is TGTGCCAGCAGTGAAGCCGAACCGGGACAGGGGATAACCGGGGAGCTGTTTTTT.

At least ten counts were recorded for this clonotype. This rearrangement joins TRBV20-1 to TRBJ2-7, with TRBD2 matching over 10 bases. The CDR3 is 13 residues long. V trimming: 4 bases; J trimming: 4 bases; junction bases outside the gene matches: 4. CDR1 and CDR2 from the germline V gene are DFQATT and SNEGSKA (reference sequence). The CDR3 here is CSAMASGRYEQYF. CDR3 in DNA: TGCAGTGCTATGGCTAGCGGGAGATACGAGCAGTACTTC.

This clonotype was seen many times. Here the CDR3 DNA reads TGTGCCAGCACCGCAGCCAGGGCCGGGGGAGAGACCCAGTACTTC. It specifies CASTAARAGGETQYF. The genes are TRBV5-8 and TRBJ2-5; D may be TRBD2 (6 bases). Germline V gives CDR1 SGHTS, CDR2 YDEGEE. The V gene lost 6 bases and the J gene lost 4 bases, with 19 bases spanning the gap. The CDR3 is 15 residues long.

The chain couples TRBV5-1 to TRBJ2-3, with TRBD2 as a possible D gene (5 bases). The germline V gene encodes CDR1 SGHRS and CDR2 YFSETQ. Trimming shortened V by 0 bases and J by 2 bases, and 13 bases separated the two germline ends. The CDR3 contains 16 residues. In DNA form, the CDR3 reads TGCGCCAGCAGCTTGGTGGGAGAGACAACCACAGATACGCAGTATTTT. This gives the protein CASSLVGETTTDTQYF.

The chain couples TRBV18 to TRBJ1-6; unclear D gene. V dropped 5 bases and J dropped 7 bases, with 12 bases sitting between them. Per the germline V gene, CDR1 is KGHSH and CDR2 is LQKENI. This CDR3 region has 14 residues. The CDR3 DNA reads TGTGCCAGCTCAAAGCCGGGTCAGAATTCACCCCTCCACTTT. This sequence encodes CASSKPGQNSPLHF. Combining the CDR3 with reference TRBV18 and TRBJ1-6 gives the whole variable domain NAGVMQNPRHLVRRRGQEARLRCSPMKGHSHVYWYRQLPEEGLKFMVYLQKENIIDESGMPKERFSAEFPKEGPSILRIQQVVRGDSAAYFCASSKPGQNSPLHFGNGTRLTVT.

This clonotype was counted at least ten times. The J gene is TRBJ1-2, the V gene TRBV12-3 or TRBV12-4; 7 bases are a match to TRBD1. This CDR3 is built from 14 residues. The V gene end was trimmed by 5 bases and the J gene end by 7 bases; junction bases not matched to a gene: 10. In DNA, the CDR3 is TGTGCCAGCAGTCGGTCAAGGGGGCGCGGTGGCTACACCTTC. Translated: CASSRSRGRGGYTF.

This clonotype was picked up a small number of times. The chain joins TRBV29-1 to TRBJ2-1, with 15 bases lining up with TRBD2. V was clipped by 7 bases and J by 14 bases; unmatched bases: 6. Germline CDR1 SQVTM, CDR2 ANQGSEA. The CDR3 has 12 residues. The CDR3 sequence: CSGRTSGRDEFF. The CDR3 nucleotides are TGCAGCGGGCGGACTAGCGGGAGGGACGAGTTCTTC.